A selection of T cell receptor beta chains follows, all from one sample in a study of T cells in Graves' hyperthyroidism and ophthalmopathy. Using its own MiXCR run on the multiplex PCR reads, TCRdb lists one record per CDR3 protein. The sample includes about 260,000 distinct CDR3 sequences, around a quarter of them seen just once. The sample consisted of blood. The receptors were sampled from a man aged 35 to 55 with Graves' hyperthyroidism that later progressed to Graves' ophthalmopathy. CDR3s include the opening cysteine and the closing phenylalanine or tryptophan. A D gene is named only where the DNA matches it firmly. Expanded clones are given a class, and other clones once, few, many or no size at all.

cdr3_length	d_call	v_call	clone_size	j_call	cdr3_aa	cdr3_nt
16	TRBD1	TRBV7-9	NA	TRBJ2-5	CASSLTGDAGGQTQYF	TGTGCCAGCAGCTTGACCGGGGACGCAGGGGGCCAGACCCAGTACTTC
15	TRBD2	TRBV20-1	many	TRBJ2-3	CSARGLAGHTDTQYF	TGCAGTGCTAGAGGCCTAGCGGGACACACAGATACGCAGTATTTT
16	TRBD1	TRBV7-3	many	TRBJ2-5	CASSLQSAGGGETQYF	TGTGCCAGCAGCTTACAGTCGGCAGGGGGCGGGGAGACCCAGTACTTC
13	NA	TRBV5-1	many	TRBJ2-7	CASSLDISYEQYF	TGCGCCAGCAGCCTTGACATCTCCTACGAGCAGTACTTC
12	NA	TRBV12-3/TRBV12-4	many	TRBJ1-1	CASSPLKGEAFF	TGTGCCAGCAGTCCCTTGAAAGGTGAAGCTTTCTTT
16	TRBD1	TRBV11-2	NA	TRBJ2-7	CASIINWDRPSYEQYF	TGTGCCAGCATCATAAACTGGGACAGACCCTCCTACGAGCAGTACTTC
12	TRBD1	TRBV30	many	TRBJ1-2	CAWKRDRGQETF	TGTGCCTGGAAACGGGACAGGGGGCAGGAGACCTTC
14	NA	TRBV29-1	many	TRBJ1-2	CSVEVGRGGNGYTF	TGCAGCGTTGAAGTGGGCAGGGGAGGGAATGGCTACACCTTC
14	NA	TRBV11-2	NA	TRBJ2-7	CASSSSSGAYEQYF	TGTGCCAGCAGCTCTTCTAGTGGCGCCTACGAGCAGTACTTC
17	NA	TRBV6-5	many	TRBJ1-1	CASSYSLGASLNTEAFF	TGTGCCAGCAGTTACTCGTTGGGGGCGAGCTTGAACACTGAAGCTTTCTTT
13	NA	TRBV2	many	TRBJ1-5	CASRRRGGQPQHF	TGTGCCAGCAGGCGGCGGGGCGGTCAGCCCCAGCATTTT
14	TRBD2	TRBV30	many	TRBJ2-7	CAWSEGLAAYEQYF	TGTGCCTGGAGTGAGGGACTAGCGGCCTACGAGCAGTACTTC
15	TRBD1	TRBV12-3/TRBV12-4	NA	TRBJ2-7	CASSFPGQGHYEQYF	TGTGCCAGCAGTTTTCCCGGACAGGGTCACTACGAGCAGTACTTC
13	TRBD1	TRBV19	many	TRBJ1-1	CASFDRVITEAFF	TGTGCCAGCTTCGACAGGGTAATCACTGAAGCTTTCTTT
14	TRBD1	TRBV7-2	NA	TRBJ1-2	CASSPGQGRVGYTF	TGTGCCAGCAGCCCCGGACAGGGTAGGGTTGGCTACACCTTC
15	NA	TRBV19	NA	TRBJ1-1	CASIGMWEARTEAFF	TGTGCCAGTATAGGGATGTGGGAGGCCCGCACTGAAGCTTTCTTT
14	NA	TRBV28	many	TRBJ1-2	CASSFRAGVNGYTF	TGTGCCAGCAGTTTCCGAGCAGGGGTAAATGGCTACACCTTC
15	TRBD1	TRBV24-1	many	TRBJ1-2	CATSDPGQGAYGYTF	TGTGCCACCAGTGATCCGGGACAGGGGGCTTATGGCTACACCTTC
15	NA	TRBV24-1	many	TRBJ2-5	CATSDLTGRHETQYF	TGTGCCACCAGTGATTTGACAGGGCGGCATGAGACCCAGTACTTC
14	NA	TRBV28	few	TRBJ1-1	CASSPPRMNTEAFF	TGTGCCAGCAGTCCGCCTAGGATGAACACTGAAGCTTTCTTT
15	TRBD1	TRBV7-9	many	TRBJ2-7	CASSLRTGGSGEQYF	TGTGCCAGCAGCCTACGCACAGGGGGGAGCGGGGAGCAGTACTTC
16	TRBD1	TRBV28	many	TRBJ2-5	CASVDQGQGAWETQYF	TGTGCCAGCGTAGACCAGGGACAGGGGGCGTGGGAGACCCAGTACTTC
16	NA	TRBV11-2	NA	TRBJ1-2	CASSLQLGAGGGGYTF	TGTGCCAGCAGCCTCCAGCTGGGGGCAGGAGGGGGTGGCTACACCTTC
13	TRBD1	TRBV27	many	TRBJ1-1	CASRQGFYTEAFF	TGTGCCAGCAGACAGGGGTTTTACACTGAAGCTTTCTTT
13	NA	TRBV7-2	NA	TRBJ2-7	CASSSTWTYEQYF	TGTGCCAGCAGCTCAACCTGGACCTACGAGCAGTACTTC
16	NA	TRBV28	many	TRBJ2-2	CASIQWNRRATGELFF	TGTGCCAGCATCCAATGGAATAGGAGGGCCACCGGGGAGCTGTTTTTT
15	NA	TRBV9	many	TRBJ1-1	CASSVGGRMNTEAFF	TGTGCCAGCAGCGTAGGGGGCAGGATGAACACTGAAGCTTTCTTT
12	NA	TRBV24-1	once	TRBJ1-2	CATSDRGFGYTF	TGTGCCACCAGTGATCGGGGATTCGGCTACACCTTC
17	NA	TRBV12-3/TRBV12-4	many	TRBJ2-3	CASSSAPPGGGTDTQYF	TGTGCCAGCAGTTCCGCCCCTCCCGGGGGCGGCACAGATACGCAGTATTTT
14	NA	TRBV19	few	TRBJ1-1	CASRQAGATTEAFF	TGTGCCAGCCGACAGGCTGGGGCCACTACTGAAGCTTTCTTT
16	NA	TRBV2	NA	TRBJ1-1	CASSQISGFVTVEAFF	TGTGCCAGCAGCCAAATAAGTGGGTTTGTGACAGTTGAAGCTTTCTTT
15	TRBD1	TRBV6-1	once	TRBJ2-7	CASSTGTGLSYEQYF	TGTGCCAGCAGTACCGGGACAGGGCTGTCCTACGAGCAGTACTTC
14	NA	TRBV4-1	many	TRBJ2-2	CASSQARATGELFF	TGCGCCAGCAGCCAAGCCAGGGCCACCGGGGAGCTGTTTTTT
15	NA	TRBV20-1	many	TRBJ1-1	CSARVPGGMNTEAFF	TGCAGTGCTAGAGTACCGGGGGGGATGAACACTGAAGCTTTCTTT
13	NA	TRBV20-1	many	TRBJ2-7	CSARGHVTLEQYF	TGCAGTGCTAGAGGGCATGTGACCTTGGAGCAGTACTTC
14	NA	TRBV18	many	TRBJ2-5	CASSPPGVSETQYF	TGTGCCAGCTCCCCTCCGGGAGTCTCAGAGACCCAGTACTTC
16	TRBD2	TRBV11-1	many	TRBJ2-3	CASSLIGLAGVDTQYF	TGTGCCAGCAGCTTAATAGGACTAGCGGGAGTCGATACGCAGTATTTT
14	NA	TRBV4-1	many	TRBJ1-1	CASSQGARDTEAFF	TGCGCCAGCAGCCAAGGCGCAAGGGACACTGAAGCTTTCTTT
15	NA	TRBV28	NA	TRBJ2-5	CASSPPTVPQETQYF	TGTGCCAGCAGTCCACCGACGGTCCCTCAAGAGACCCAGTACTTC
14	NA	TRBV28	NA	TRBJ2-2	CASRSLPNAGELFF	TGTGCCTCCCGTTCTCTACCCAACGCCGGGGAGCTGTTTTTT
18	NA	TRBV6-1	many	TRBJ1-3	CASSEGFRVGDSGNTIYF	TGTGCCAGCAGTGAAGGGTTCCGGGTCGGGGACTCTGGAAACACCATATATTTT
13	NA	TRBV20-1	many	TRBJ2-5	CSARDRQGGTQYF	TGCAGTGCTAGAGATAGACAGGGAGGGACCCAGTACTTC
14	TRBD1	TRBV27	NA	TRBJ1-5	CASSPPGGSQPQHF	TGTGCCAGCAGCCCTCCAGGGGGGAGTCAGCCCCAGCATTTT
14	NA	TRBV28	NA	TRBJ2-7	CASILGLGFDEQYF	TGTGCCAGCATCCTCGGACTGGGTTTCGACGAGCAGTACTTC
17	NA	TRBV6-5	NA	TRBJ2-5	CASSSPSTGGIKETQYF	TGTGCCAGCAGTTCCCCCTCAACTGGGGGGATCAAGGAGACCCAGTACTTC
17	NA	TRBV13	many	TRBJ2-7	CASSLGGRGLSSYEQYF	TGTGCCAGCAGCTTAGGCGGGCGGGGGCTTAGCTCCTACGAGCAGTACTTC
15	NA	TRBV27	many	TRBJ1-2	CASSLSPTGREGYTF	TGTGCCAGCAGTTTATCCCCGACAGGCCGTGAGGGCTACACCTTC
15	NA	TRBV6-5	many	TRBJ2-7	CASSYSIPGGYEQYF	TGTGCCAGCAGTTACTCGATACCGGGCGGCTACGAGCAGTACTTC
11	NA	TRBV3-1	many	TRBJ1-1	CASLSGTEAFF	TGTGCCAGCTTAAGTGGAACTGAAGCTTTCTTT
18	NA	TRBV6-1	NA	TRBJ1-3	CASSESIEAGLYGNTIYF	TGTGCCAGCAGTGAATCCATCGAGGCGGGGCTATATGGAAACACCATATATTTT
14	TRBD1	TRBV5-1	NA	TRBJ2-7	CASSLTGTGDEQYF	TGCGCCAGCAGCTTAACCGGGACAGGGGACGAGCAGTACTTC
15	NA	TRBV7-9	many	TRBJ1-2	CASSLEYQGSHGYTF	TGTGCCAGCAGCTTAGAATACCAGGGGTCCCATGGCTACACCTTC